Below, 26 T cell receptor beta chains from the same sample are listed, as sequenced in a study of neurological immune-mediated disorders. TCRdb reprocessed the 5' RACE reads via MiXCR and lists one record per CDR3 protein. The sample shows approximately 38,000 distinct CDR3 sequences, approximately 7.2% of them seen only once. Specimen: CD4+ T cells from blood. These receptors came from a man aged 50-59 years in good health.

This clonotype was recorded at least ten times. The gene calls are TRBV7-2 and TRBJ2-3; 14 nucleotides align to TRBD2. V was clipped by 5 bases and J by 3 bases; unmatched bases: 7. The CDR3 runs 17 residues. Germline loops: CDR1 SGHTA, CDR2 FQGNSA. The CDR3 DNA sequence: TGTGCCAGCAGCCAGGGACTAGCGGGAGTTCGGACAGATACGCAGTATTTT. Protein product: CASSQGLAGVRTDTQYF.

This clonotype appeared a few times. The chain couples TRBV6-2 or TRBV6-3 to TRBJ1-6; D remains unclear. The CDR3 runs 15 residues. Per germline, CDR1 MNHEY and CDR2 SVGEGT. V was shortened by 6 bases and J by 7 bases, with 16 bases between the two germline ends. The CDR3, as DNA: TGTGCCAGCAGCTACCGGGCCCCGAGAAATTCACCCCTCCACTTT. Translating gives CASSYRAPRNSPLHF.

In its sample, this clonotype was seen many times. The chain links TRBV20-1 to TRBJ1-1, with a weak D call TRBD1 (5 bases). The CDR3 spans 14 residues. V was clipped by 0 bases and J by 8 bases, with 16 bases between them. Germline V gene data show CDR1 as DFQATT and CDR2 as SNEGSKA (reference sequence). CDR3 nucleotides: TGCAGTGCTAGAGAACCGAGGTGGGACGGAGAAGCTTTCTTT. This gives the protein CSAREPRWDGEAFF.

This clonotype was seen at least ten times. The chain has TRBV28 and TRBJ1-5; 9 bases line up with TRBD1. The CDR3 covers 15 residues. Trimming at V came to 5 bases and at J to 6 bases, leaving 8 bases not matched to a gene. The germline V gene has CDR1 MDHEN and CDR2 SYDVKM. CDR3 sequence reads: CASSPRTGASQPQHF. CDR3 coding DNA: TGTGCCAGCAGTCCGCGGACAGGGGCTAGTCAGCCCCAGCATTTT.

This clonotype showed up many times. The chain joins TRBV6-6 to TRBJ2-7, with D maybe TRBD2 (6 bases). Deletions cut 6 bases from V and 9 bases from J, with 15 bases between. CDR3 length: 12 residues. Germline CDR1 MNHNY, CDR2 SVGAGI (reference sequence). The CDR3: CASRTEGSLQYF. The CDR3 DNA reads TGTGCCAGCAGAACGGAGGGTAGTTTGCAGTACTTC.

In its sample, this clonotype was seen many times. J is TRBJ1-4 and V is TRBV29-1; 7 bases fit TRBD1. The CDR3 length is 15 residues. The V segment lost 6 bases and the J segment 0 bases; nucleotides outside the gene matches: 7. Per germline, CDR1 SQVTM and CDR2 ANQGSEA. This CDR3 is CSVRTGTTTNEKLFF. In DNA, the CDR3 is TGCAGCGTCCGGACAGGAACCACAACTAATGAAAAACTGTTTTTT. Filled out from reference TRBV29-1 and TRBJ1-4, the complete variable domain reads SAVISQKPSRDICQRGTSLTIQCQVDSQVTMMFWYRQQPGQSLTLIATANQGSEATYESGFVIDKFPISRPNLTFSTLTVSNMSPEDSSIYLCSVRTGTTTNEKLFFGSGTQLSVL.

This clonotype was recorded at least ten times. This chain joins TRBV7-2 and TRBJ2-7, with 14 bases fitting TRBD2. Unmatched junction bases numbered 3, after V lost 1 base and J lost 4 bases. The CDR3 spans 16 residues. Germline values: CDR1 SGHTA, CDR2 FQGNSA. CDR3 protein: CASSLGGLAGVYEQYF. In DNA, the CDR3 is TGTGCCAGCAGCTTAGGGGGACTAGCGGGAGTTTACGAGCAGTACTTC.

The chain recombines TRBV5-6 with TRBJ2-1; no reliable D call. Germline CDR1 reads SGHDT; CDR2 reads YYEEEE. V was shortened by 0 bases and J by 5 bases, with 9 bases between the two germline ends. The CDR3 has 14 amino acids. The CDR3 protein is CASSLAWGNNEQFF. CDR3 DNA sequence: TGTGCCAGCAGCTTGGCCTGGGGAAACAATGAGCAGTTCTTC.

This clonotype showed up many times. The V and J genes are TRBV7-3 and TRBJ2-7, with 7 bases identical to TRBD2. CDR3 length equals 15 residues. Trimming cost V 4 bases and J 5 bases; bases outside gene matches: 11. Germline values: CDR1 SGHTA, CDR2 FQGTGA. CDR3 amino acids: CASSSGGGAMDEQYF. CDR3 nucleotide sequence: TGTGCCAGCAGCTCAGGCGGGGGAGCTATGGACGAGCAGTACTTC.

This clonotype has at least ten counts. The CDR3 nucleotides are TGTGCCAGCAGTCTCTCGAGGTCCTACGAGCAGTACTTC. Translating gives CASSLSRSYEQYF. This rearrangement joins TRBV27 to TRBJ2-7, with D hard to call. The CDR3 loop spans 13 amino acids. V dropped 5 bases and J dropped 1 base, with 9 bases sitting between them. Germline loops: CDR1 MNHEY, CDR2 SMNVEV (reference sequence).

The genes are TRBV4-1 and TRBJ2-7; D tentatively fits TRBD1 or TRBD2 (6 bases each). This CDR3 region has 14 residues. Trimming left V 1 base short and J 3 bases short, with 10 bases between. Germline lookup yields CDR1 MGHRA and CDR2 YSYEKL. This CDR3 is CASSQVGGGYEQYF. The CDR3 DNA is TGCGCCAGCAGCCAAGTAGGGGGAGGCTACGAGCAGTACTTC.

There are many counts of this clonotype. The chain couples TRBV4-1 to TRBJ2-5; either TRBD1 or TRBD2 may fit D (5 bases each). V lost 4 bases, J lost 4 bases, and 10 bases lay in between. Germline V gene data show CDR1 as MGHRA and CDR2 as YSYEKL. CDR3 length equals 13 residues. CDR3 nucleotides: TGCGCCAGCAGCCGAGGGACGCGAGAGACCCAGTACTTC. This codes for CASSRGTRETQYF.

This clonotype came up many times. The chain joins TRBV5-5 to TRBJ2-7, with 9 bases matching TRBD1. CDR1 is SGHKS and CDR2 is YYEKEE in the germline V gene (reference sequence). The V and J ends lost 4 bases and 2 bases, in that order; junction bases with no gene match: 4. There are 14 residues in the CDR3. DNA for the CDR3: TGTGCCAGCAGCCGGGACAGGGAAGCCTACGAGCAGTACTTC. It is translated as CASSRDREAYEQYF. Supplemented by reference TRBV5-5 and TRBJ2-7, the full variable domain reads DAGVTQSPTHLIKTRGQQVTLRCSPISGHKSVSWYQQVLGQGPQFIFQYYEKEERGRGNFPDRFSARQFPNYSSELNVNALLLGDSALYLCASSRDREAYEQYFGPGTRLTVT.

Ten or more counts support this clonotype. The genes are TRBV12-3 or TRBV12-4 and TRBJ1-3; D may be TRBD1 (6 bases). The V and J ends lost 6 bases and 0 bases respectively, with 9 bases between them. The CDR3 covers 14 residues. CDR3 region: CASRVGGSGNTIYF. The CDR3 DNA follows: TGTGCCAGCAGAGTAGGGGGCTCTGGAAACACCATATATTTT.

This clonotype occurred many times. The J gene is TRBJ1-6, the V gene TRBV20-1; 7 positions match TRBD1. The CDR3 spans 13 residues. From germline, CDR1 is DFQATT and CDR2 SNEGSKA (reference sequence). The CDR3 loop reads CSAGTGDWSPLHF. As DNA, the CDR3 is TGCAGCGCCGGAACAGGGGATTGGTCACCCCTCCACTTT.

This clonotype was seen at least ten times. This CDR3 reads CASSLLGQGKFF. The DNA for the CDR3 is TGTGCCAGCAGTCTACTAGGGCAGGGGAAGTTTTTT. V and J are TRBV7-2 and TRBJ2-2; D might be TRBD1 (6 bases). The CDR3 loop spans 12 amino acids. Trimming removed 6 bases at V and 16 bases at J, with 18 bases between. Germline CDR1 and CDR2: SGHTA and FQGNSA.

This clonotype was picked up many times. The chain carries TRBV19 and TRBJ2-7, with D perhaps assigned TRBD1 or TRBD2 (5 bases each). This CDR3 is built from 15 residues. Germline CDR1 LNHDA, CDR2 SQIVND (reference sequence). The V end was cut by 3 bases, the J end by 5 bases, with 17 bases between. Written as DNA, the CDR3 is TGTGCCAGTAGTATGCCCGGGTCAGGGAGAGACGAGCAGTACTTC. Its protein is CASSMPGSGRDEQYF.

This clonotype showed up many times. J is TRBJ2-7 and V is TRBV20-1, with 11 bases that match TRBD2. The CDR3 has 13 amino acids. The V and J ends lost 6 bases and 5 bases, in that order; junction bases with no gene match: 6. Germline loops: CDR1 DFQATT, CDR2 SNEGSKA (reference sequence). For the CDR3, the DNA is TGCAGTGCCACACTAGCGGGAGCGGACGAGCAGTACTTC. Its translation: CSATLAGADEQYF.

This clonotype was detected ten times or more. The chain has TRBV6-1 and TRBJ2-7; D may be TRBD1 or TRBD2 (5 bases each). Per the germline V gene, CDR1 is MNHNS and CDR2 is SASEGT. Trimming removed 7 bases from V and 2 bases from J, with 15 bases in between. The CDR3 is 14 residues long. CDR3 loop: CASNPGAGPYEQYF. DNA for the CDR3: TGTGCCAGCAACCCTGGGGCGGGCCCCTACGAGCAGTACTTC.

This clonotype came up many times. The rearrangement uses TRBV29-1 and TRBJ1-1; D is undetermined. V lost 6 bases to trimming and J lost 2 bases, with 4 bases between them. The CDR3 sequence is 10 residues long. Germline loops: CDR1 SQVTM, CDR2 ANQGSEA. The CDR3 protein is CSVANTEAFF. The CDR3 nucleotides are TGCAGCGTGGCAAACACTGAAGCTTTCTTT.

This clonotype appeared many times. The chain links TRBV7-2 to TRBJ2-2, with a tentative D call TRBD2 (5 bases). Germline V lookup: CDR1 SGHTA, CDR2 FQGNSA. Trimming took 5 bases from V and 7 from J, leaving 8 bases between them. The CDR3 has 12 residues. The CDR3 reads CASSPRGGELFF. The CDR3 DNA reads TGTGCCAGCAGCCCCCGGGGCGGGGAGCTGTTTTTT.

This clonotype was detected ten times or more. CDR3 protein: CASSVLNRGHYEQYF. CDR3 nucleotides: TGCGCCAGCTCCGTCCTGAACAGGGGGCACTACGAGCAGTACTTC. This chain links TRBV5-1 with TRBJ2-7; 9 bases match TRBD1. The germline CDR1 and CDR2 sequences are SGHRS and YFSETQ. This CDR3 has 15 amino acids. V dropped 7 bases and J dropped 3; count of bases not matched to a gene: 11.

In this sample, this clonotype turned up many times. The CDR3 bases are TGTGCCAGCAGTTCCGGACAGGGAGGGGATGGCTACACCTTC. Translated: CASSSGQGGDGYTF. The gene calls are TRBV27 and TRBJ1-2; 8 bases align to TRBD1. Trimming cost V 4 bases and J 6 bases; bases outside gene matches: 7. This CDR3 is 14 amino acids long. Germline loops: CDR1 MNHEY, CDR2 SMNVEV (reference sequence).

This clonotype was counted at least ten times. V usage is TRBV10-3 and J usage is TRBJ2-7; TRBD2 agrees at 7 bases. The V segment lost 9 bases and the J segment 8 bases; nucleotides outside the gene matches: 10. CDR1 is ENHRY, CDR2 SYGVKD, per germline. This CDR3 spans 12 amino acids. The CDR3 DNA is TGTGCCATAAATAGCGGGTCTACTCAGCAGTACTTC. It encodes CAINSGSTQQYF.

This clonotype came up many times. The CDR3 protein is CSATGRAQYF. The CDR3 region has the DNA TGCAGTGCTACCGGTCGGGCGCAGTATTTT. The genes are TRBV20-1 and TRBJ2-3; no firm D call. Germline V gene data show CDR1 as DFQATT and CDR2 as SNEGSKA (reference sequence). With 4 bases removed from V and 10 bases from J, the gap between germline ends came to 9 bases. The CDR3 is 10 amino acids.

This clonotype was found many times. This rearrangement joins TRBV7-2 to TRBJ2-7; TRBD1 matches 8 bases. CDR1 and CDR2 (germline): SGHTA, FQGNSA. V shed 1 base, J shed 3 bases, and the junction held 11 bases outside the gene matches. This CDR3 comprises 17 residues. The CDR3: CASSLVPQGQGYYEQYF. CDR3 DNA: TGTGCCAGCAGCTTAGTTCCTCAAGGACAGGGATACTACGAGCAGTACTTC.